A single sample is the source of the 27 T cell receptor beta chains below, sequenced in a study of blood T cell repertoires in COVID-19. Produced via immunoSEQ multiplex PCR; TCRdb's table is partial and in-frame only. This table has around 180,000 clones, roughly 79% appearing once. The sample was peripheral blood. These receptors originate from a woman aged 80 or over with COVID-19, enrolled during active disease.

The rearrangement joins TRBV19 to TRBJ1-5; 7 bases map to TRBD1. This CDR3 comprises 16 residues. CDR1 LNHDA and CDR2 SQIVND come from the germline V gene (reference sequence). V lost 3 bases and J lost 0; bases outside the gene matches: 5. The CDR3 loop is CASSIATGYSNQPQHF. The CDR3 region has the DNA TGTGCCAGTAGTATCGCGACAGGGTATAGCAATCAGCCCCAGCATTTT.

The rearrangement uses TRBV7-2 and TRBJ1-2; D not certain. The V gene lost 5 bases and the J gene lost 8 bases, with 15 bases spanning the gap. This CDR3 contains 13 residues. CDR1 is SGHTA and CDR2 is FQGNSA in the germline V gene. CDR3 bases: TGTGCCAGCAGCCCCGACGGGTCGTTAGGCTACACCTTC. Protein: CASSPDGSLGYTF.

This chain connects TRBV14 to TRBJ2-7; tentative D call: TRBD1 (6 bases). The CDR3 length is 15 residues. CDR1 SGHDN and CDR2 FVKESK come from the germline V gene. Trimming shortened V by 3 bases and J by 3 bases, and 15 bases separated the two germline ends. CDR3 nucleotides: TGTGCCAGCAGCCAGACGGGACACAGTTACTACGAGCAGTACTTC. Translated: CASSQTGHSYYEQYF.

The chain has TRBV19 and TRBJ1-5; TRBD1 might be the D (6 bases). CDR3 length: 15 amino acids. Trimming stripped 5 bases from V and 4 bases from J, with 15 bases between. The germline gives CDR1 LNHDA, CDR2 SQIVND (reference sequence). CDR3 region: CASSPGGGGNQPQHF. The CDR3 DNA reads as TGTGCCAGTAGTCCCGGGGGGGGCGGAAATCAGCCCCAGCATTTT. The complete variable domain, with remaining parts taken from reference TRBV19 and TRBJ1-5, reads DGGITQSPKYLFRKEGQNVTLSCEQNLNHDAMYWYRQDPGQGLRLIYYSQIVNDFQKGDIAEGYSVSREKKESFPLTVTSAQKNPTAFYLCASSPGGGGNQPQHFGDGTRLSIL.

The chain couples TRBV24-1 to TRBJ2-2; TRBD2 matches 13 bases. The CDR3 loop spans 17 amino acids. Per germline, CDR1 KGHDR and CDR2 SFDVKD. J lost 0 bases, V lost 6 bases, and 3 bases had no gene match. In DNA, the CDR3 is TGTGCCACCAGTCCTACTAGCGGGAGGGCGAACACCGGGGAGCTGTTTTTT. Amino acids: CATSPTSGRANTGELFF.

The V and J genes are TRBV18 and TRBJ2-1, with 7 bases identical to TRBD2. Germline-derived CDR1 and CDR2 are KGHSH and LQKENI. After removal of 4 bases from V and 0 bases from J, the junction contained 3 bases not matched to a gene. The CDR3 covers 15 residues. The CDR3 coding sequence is TGTGCCAGCTCACGCGCGGGGGACTCCTACAATGAGCAGTTCTTC. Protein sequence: CASSRAGDSYNEQFF.

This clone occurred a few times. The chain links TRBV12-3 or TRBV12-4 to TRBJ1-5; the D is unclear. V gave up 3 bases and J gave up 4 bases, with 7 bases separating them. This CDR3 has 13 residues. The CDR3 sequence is CASSFNSNQPQHF. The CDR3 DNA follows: TGTGCCAGCAGTTTCAACAGTAATCAGCCCCAGCATTTT.

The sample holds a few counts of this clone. CDR3 nucleotide sequence: TGTGCCACCAGTGACTCACGACTAGGCGGTGCTGAAGCTTTCTTT. Translated: CATSDSRLGGAEAFF. This chain connects TRBV24-1 to TRBJ1-1; D not certain. V dropped 4 bases and J dropped 6 bases, with 17 bases sitting between them. The CDR3 totals 15 residues. Germline V lookup: CDR1 KGHDR, CDR2 SFDVKD.

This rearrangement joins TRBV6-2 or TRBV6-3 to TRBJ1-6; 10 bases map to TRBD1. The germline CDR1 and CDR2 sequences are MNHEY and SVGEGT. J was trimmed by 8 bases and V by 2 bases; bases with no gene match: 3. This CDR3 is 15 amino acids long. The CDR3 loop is CASSYEGTGDSPLHF. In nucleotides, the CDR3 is TGTGCCAGCAGTTACGAAGGGACAGGGGATTCACCCCTCCACTTT.

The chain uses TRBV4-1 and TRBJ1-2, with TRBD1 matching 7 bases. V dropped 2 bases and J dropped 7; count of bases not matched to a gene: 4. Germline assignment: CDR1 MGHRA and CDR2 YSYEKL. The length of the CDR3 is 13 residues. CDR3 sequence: CASSQTTGSGYTF. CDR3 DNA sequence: TGCGCCAGCAGCCAAACGACAGGGTCTGGCTACACCTTC.

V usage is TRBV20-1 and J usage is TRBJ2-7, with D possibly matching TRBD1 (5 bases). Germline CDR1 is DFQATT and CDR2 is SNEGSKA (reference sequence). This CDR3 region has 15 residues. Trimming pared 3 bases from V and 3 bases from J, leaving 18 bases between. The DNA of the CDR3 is TGCAGTGCTAGTTATATTCAGGACATAAGCTACGAGCAGTACTTC. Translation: CSASYIQDISYEQYF.

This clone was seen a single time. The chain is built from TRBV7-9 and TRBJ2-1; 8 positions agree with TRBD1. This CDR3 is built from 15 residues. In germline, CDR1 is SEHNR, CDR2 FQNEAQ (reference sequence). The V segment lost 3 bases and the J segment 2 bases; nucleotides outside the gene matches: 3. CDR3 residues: CASSFWDRPYNEQFF. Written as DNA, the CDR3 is TGTGCCAGCAGCTTTTGGGACAGGCCCTACAATGAGCAGTTCTTC. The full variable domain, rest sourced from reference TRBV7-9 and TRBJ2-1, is DTGVSQNPRHKITKRGQNVTFRCDPISEHNRLYWYRQTLGQGPEFLTYFQNEAQLEKSRLLSDRFSAERPKGSFSTLEIQRTEQGDSAMYLCASSFWDRPYNEQFFGPGTRLTVL.

Here the CDR3 DNA reads TGTGCCAGCAGCACGGGGACAGCCACTAATGAAAAACTGTTTTTT. Translated: CASSTGTATNEKLFF. The V gene is TRBV5-5, the J gene TRBJ1-4, with 7 positions matching TRBD1. V shed 4 bases, J shed 2 bases, and the junction held 5 bases outside the gene matches. This CDR3 comprises 15 residues. Germline assignment: CDR1 SGHKS and CDR2 YYEKEE (reference sequence).

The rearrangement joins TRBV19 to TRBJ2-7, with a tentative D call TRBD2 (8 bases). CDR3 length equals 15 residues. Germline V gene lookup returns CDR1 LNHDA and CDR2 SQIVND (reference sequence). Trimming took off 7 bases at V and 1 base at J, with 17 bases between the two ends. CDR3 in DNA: TGTGCCAGTAATAGCGGGACAGCAGTTTCCTACGAGCAGTACTTC. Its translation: CASNSGTAVSYEQYF.

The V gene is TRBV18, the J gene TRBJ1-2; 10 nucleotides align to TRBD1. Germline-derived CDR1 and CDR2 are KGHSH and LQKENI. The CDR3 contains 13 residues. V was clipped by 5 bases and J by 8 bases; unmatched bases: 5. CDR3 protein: CASSSGQGSGYTF. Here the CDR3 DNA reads TGTGCCAGCTCATCGGGACAGGGGAGCGGCTACACCTTC.

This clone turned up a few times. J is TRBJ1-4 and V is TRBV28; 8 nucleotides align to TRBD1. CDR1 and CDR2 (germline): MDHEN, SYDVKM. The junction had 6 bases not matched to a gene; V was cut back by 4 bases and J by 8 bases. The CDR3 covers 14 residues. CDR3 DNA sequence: TGTGCCAGCAGTTCATCGGACAGGGACGAAAAACTGTTTTTT. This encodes CASSSSDRDEKLFF.

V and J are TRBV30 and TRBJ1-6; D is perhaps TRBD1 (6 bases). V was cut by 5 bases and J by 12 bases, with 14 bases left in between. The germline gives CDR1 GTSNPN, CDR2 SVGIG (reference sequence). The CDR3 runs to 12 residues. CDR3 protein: CAWGWGQLPLHF. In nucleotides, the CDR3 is TGTGCCTGGGGATGGGGGCAGTTACCCCTCCACTTT.

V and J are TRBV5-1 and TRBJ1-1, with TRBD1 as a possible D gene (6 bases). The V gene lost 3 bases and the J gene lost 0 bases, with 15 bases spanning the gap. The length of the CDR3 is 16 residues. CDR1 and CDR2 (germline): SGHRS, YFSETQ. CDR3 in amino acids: CASSSQGGGMNTEAFF. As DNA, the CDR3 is TGCGCCAGCAGCTCACAGGGTGGCGGAATGAACACTGAAGCTTTCTTT. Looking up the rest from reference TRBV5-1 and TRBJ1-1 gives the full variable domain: KAGVTQTPRYLIKTRGQQVTLSCSPISGHRSVSWYQQTPGQGLQFLFEYFSETQRNKGNFPGRFSGRQFSNSRSEMNVSTLELGDSALYLCASSSQGGGMNTEAFFGQGTRLTVV.

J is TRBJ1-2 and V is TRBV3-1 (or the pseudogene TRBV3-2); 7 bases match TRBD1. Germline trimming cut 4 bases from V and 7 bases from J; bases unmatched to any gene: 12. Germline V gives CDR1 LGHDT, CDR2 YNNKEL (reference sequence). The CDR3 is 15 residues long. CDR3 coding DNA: TGTGCCAGCAGCCCCTTCCTACAGGGGAGCCTTGGCTACACCTTC. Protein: CASSPFLQGSLGYTF.

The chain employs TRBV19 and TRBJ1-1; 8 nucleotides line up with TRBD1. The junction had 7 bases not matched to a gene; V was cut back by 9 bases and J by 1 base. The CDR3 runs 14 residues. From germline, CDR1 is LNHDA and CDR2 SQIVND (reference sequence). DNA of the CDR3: TGTGCCAGCATGGACAGGGCATCGAACACTGAAGCTTTCTTT. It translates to CASMDRASNTEAFF.

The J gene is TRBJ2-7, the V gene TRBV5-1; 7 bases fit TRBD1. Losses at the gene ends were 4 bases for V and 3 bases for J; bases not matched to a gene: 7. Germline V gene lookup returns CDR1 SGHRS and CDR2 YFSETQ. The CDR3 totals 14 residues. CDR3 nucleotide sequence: TGCGCCAGCAGCACACACCGGACAGGCTACGAGCAGTACTTC. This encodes CASSTHRTGYEQYF.

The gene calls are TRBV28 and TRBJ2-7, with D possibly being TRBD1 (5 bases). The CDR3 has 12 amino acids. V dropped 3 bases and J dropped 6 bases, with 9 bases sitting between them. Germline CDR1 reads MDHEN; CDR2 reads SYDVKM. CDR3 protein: CASSFQGSEQYF. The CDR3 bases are TGTGCCAGCAGTTTCCAGGGATCCGAGCAGTACTTC. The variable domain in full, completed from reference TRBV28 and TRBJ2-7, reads DVKVTQSSRYLVKRTGEKVFLECVQDMDHENMFWYRQDPGLGLRLIYFSYDVKMKEKGDIPEGYSVSREKKERFSLILESASTNQTSMYLCASSFQGSEQYFGPGTRLTVT.

The DNA of the CDR3 is TGTGCCAGCAGCTTACCCGGGCAGGGAATGGAGCAGTACTTC. This gives the protein CASSLPGQGMEQYF. The chain carries TRBV11-3 and TRBJ2-7, with TRBD1 as a possible D gene (5 bases). The length of the CDR3 is 14 residues. CDR1 SGHNT and CDR2 YENEEA come from the germline V gene. Trimming took 2 bases from V and 7 from J, leaving 15 bases between them.

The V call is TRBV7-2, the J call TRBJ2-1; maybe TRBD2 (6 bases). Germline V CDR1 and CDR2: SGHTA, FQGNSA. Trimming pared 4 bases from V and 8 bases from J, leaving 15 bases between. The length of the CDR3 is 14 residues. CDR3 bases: TGTGCCAGCAGCTCCTACGCCGGGGGTGATGAGCAGTTCTTC. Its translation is CASSSYAGGDEQFF. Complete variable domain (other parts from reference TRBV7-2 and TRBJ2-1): GAGVSQSPSNKVTEKGKDVELRCDPISGHTALYWYRQSLGQGLEFLIYFQGNSAPDKSGLPSDRFSAERTGGSVSTLTIQRTQQEDSAVYLCASSSYAGGDEQFFGPGTRLTVL.

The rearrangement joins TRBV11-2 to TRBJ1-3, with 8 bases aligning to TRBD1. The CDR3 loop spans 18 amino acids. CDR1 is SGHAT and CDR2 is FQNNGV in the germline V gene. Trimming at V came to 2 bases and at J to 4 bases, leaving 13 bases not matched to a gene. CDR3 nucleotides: TGTGCCAGCAGCTTAAGGAGCGGAGGACAGGGCTCGGGAAACACCATATATTTT. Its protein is CASSLRSGGQGSGNTIYF.

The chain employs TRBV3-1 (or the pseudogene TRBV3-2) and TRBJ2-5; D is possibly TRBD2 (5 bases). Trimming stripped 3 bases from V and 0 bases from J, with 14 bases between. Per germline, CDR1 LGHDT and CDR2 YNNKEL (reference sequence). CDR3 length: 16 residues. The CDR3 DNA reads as TGTGCCAGCAGCCACCAACTAGGAGAGTACCAAGAGACCCAGTACTTC. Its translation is CASSHQLGEYQETQYF.

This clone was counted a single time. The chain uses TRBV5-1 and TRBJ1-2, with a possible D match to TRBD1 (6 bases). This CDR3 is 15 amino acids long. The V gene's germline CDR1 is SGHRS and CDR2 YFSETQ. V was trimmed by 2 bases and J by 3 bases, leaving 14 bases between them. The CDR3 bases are TGCGCCAGCAGCTTATCAGGGGCCTATGACTATGGCTACACCTTC. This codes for CASSLSGAYDYGYTF.